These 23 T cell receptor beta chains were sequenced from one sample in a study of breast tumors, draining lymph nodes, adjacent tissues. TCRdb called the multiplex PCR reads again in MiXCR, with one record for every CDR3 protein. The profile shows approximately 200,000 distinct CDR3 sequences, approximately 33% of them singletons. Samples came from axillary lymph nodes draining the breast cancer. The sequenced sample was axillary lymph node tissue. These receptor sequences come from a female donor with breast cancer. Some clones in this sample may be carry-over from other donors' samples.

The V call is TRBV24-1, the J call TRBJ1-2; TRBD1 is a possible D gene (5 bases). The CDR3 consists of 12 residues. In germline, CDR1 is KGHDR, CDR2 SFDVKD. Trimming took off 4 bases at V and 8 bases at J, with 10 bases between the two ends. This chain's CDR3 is CATSDRAGGYTF. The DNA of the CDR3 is TGTGCCACCAGTGACAGGGCGGGCGGCTACACCTTC.

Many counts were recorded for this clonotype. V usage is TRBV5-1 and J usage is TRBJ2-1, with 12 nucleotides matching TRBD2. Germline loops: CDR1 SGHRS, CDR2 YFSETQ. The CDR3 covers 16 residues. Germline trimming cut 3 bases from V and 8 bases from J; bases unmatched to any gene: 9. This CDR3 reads CASSYRTSGAGDEQFF. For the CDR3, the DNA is TGCGCCAGCAGCTACCGGACTAGCGGGGCCGGGGATGAGCAGTTCTTC.

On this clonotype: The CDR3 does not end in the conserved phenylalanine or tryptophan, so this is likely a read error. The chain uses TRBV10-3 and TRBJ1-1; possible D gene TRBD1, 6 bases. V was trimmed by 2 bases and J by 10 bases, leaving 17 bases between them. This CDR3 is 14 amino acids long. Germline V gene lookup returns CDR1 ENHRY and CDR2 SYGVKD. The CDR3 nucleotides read TGTGCCATCAGTGAGCCCAATCAGGGGCGCAGAGCTTTCTCT. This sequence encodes CAISEPNQGRRAFS.

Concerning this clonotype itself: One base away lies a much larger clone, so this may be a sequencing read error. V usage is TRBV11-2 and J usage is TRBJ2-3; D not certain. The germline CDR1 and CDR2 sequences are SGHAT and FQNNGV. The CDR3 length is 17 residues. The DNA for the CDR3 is TGCGCCAGCAGCCGACCCCCCCCCAAGGATGGCACAGATACGCAGTATTTT. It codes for CASSRPPPKDGTDTQYF.

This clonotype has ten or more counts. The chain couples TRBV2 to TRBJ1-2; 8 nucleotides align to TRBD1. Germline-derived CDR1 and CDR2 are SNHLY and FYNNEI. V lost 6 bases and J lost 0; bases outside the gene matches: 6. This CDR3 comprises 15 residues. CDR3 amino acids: CASSIQGEANYGYTF. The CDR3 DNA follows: TGTGCCAGCAGCATACAGGGGGAGGCTAACTATGGCTACACCTTC.

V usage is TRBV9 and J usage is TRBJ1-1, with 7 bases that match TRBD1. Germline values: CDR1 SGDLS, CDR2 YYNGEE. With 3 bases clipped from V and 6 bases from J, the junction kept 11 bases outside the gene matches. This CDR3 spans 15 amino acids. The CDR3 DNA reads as TGTGCCAGCAGCGCTACAGGGGAGGTGGTCGCTGAAGCTTTCTTT. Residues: CASSATGEVVAEAFF. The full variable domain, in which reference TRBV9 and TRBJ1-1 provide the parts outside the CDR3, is DSGVTQTPKHLITATGQRVTLRCSPRSGDLSVYWYQQSLDQGLQFLIQYYNGEERAKGNILERFSAQQFPDLHSELNLSSLELGDSALYFCASSATGEVVAEAFFGQGTRLTVV.

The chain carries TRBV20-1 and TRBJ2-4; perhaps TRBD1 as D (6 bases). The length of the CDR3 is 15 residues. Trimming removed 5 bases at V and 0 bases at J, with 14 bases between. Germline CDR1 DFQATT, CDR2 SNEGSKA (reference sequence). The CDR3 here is CSAFGDTVAKNIQYF. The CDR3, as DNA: TGCAGTGCTTTCGGGGACACCGTAGCCAAAAACATTCAGTACTTC.

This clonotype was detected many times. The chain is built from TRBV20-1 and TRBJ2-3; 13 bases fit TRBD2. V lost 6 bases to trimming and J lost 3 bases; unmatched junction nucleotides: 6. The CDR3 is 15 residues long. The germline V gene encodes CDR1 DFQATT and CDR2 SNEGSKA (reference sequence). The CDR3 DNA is TGCAGTGCCCTGGGACTAGCGGGACTAACAGATACGCAGTATTTT. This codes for CSALGLAGLTDTQYF.

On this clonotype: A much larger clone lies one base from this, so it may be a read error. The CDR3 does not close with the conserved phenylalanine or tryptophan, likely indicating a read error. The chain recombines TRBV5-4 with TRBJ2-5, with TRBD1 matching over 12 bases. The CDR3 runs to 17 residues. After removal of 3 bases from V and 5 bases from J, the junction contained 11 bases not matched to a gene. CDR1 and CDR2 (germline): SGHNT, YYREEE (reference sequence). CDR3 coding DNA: TGTGCCAGCAGCTGGAGGGTCGGGACAGGGGGCCGTGAGACCCAGTACCTC. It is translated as CASSWRVGTGGRETQYL.

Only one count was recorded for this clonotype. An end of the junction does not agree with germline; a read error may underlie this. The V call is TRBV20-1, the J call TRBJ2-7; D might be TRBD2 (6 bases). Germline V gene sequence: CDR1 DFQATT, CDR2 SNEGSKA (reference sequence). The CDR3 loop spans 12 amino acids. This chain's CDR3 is CSAREQDYEPYF. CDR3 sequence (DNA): TGCAGTGCTAGAGAACAGGACTACGAGCCGTACTTC.

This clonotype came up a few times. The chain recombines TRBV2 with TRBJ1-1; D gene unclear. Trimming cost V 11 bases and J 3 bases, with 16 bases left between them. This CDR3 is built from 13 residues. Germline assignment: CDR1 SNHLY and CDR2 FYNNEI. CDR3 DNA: TGTGCCGGCCAACTCTCAAGAGACACTGAAGCTTTCTTT. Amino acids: CAGQLSRDTEAFF.

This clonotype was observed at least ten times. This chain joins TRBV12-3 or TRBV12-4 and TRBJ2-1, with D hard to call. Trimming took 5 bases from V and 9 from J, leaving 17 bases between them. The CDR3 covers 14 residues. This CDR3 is CASSATGPPPEQFF. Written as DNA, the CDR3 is TGTGCCAGCAGTGCTACCGGGCCACCGCCTGAGCAGTTCTTC.

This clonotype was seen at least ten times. The CDR3 DNA reads TGTGCCAGCAGCTTAGCCGGGACAGGGGAATCCCAGTACTTC. This encodes CASSLAGTGESQYF. The chain carries TRBV7-9 and TRBJ2-5, with 10 bases identical to TRBD1. With V trimmed by 0 bases and J by 9 bases, 4 bases remained unmatched. The CDR3 runs to 14 residues. Germline-derived CDR1 and CDR2 are SEHNR and FQNEAQ (reference sequence). The full variable domain, in which reference TRBV7-9 and TRBJ2-5 provide the parts outside the CDR3, is DTGVSQNPRHKITKRGQNVTFRCDPISEHNRLYWYRQTLGQGPEFLTYFQNEAQLEKSRLLSDRFSAERPKGSFSTLEIQRTEQGDSAMYLCASSLAGTGESQYFGPGTRLLVL.

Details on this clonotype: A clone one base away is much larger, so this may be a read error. CDR3 sequence (DNA): TGTGCCAGCAGAAACGGGGCCCTCTATGGCTACACCTTC. Encoded protein: CASRNGALYGYTF. This sequence joins TRBV12-3 or TRBV12-4 and TRBJ1-2; possible D gene TRBD1, 5 bases. Trimming left V 6 bases short and J 4 bases short, with 12 bases between. There are 13 residues in the CDR3.

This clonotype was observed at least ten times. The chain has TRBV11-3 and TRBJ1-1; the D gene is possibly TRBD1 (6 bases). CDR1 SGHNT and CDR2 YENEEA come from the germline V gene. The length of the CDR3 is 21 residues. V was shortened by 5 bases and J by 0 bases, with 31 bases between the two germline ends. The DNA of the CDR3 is TGTGCCAGCAGCGTACTGCTGTGGGGGGCGCTCCGAAAAGGCATGAACACTGAAGCTTTCTTT. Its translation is CASSVLLWGALRKGMNTEAFF.

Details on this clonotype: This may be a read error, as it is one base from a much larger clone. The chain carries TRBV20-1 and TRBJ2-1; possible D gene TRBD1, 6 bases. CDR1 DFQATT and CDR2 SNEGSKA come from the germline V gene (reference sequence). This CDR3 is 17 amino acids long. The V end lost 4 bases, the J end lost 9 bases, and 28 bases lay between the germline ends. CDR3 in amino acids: CSATTLADLAIGGEQFF. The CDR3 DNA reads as TGCAGTGCTACAACCTTGGCAGACCTAGCAATAGGGGGTGAGCAGTTCTTC.

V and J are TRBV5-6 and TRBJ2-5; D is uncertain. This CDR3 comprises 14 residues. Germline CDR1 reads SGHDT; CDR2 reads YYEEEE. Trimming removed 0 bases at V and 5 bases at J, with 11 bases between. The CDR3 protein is CASSLADGAETQYF. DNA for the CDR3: TGTGCCAGCAGCTTGGCGGATGGCGCGGAGACCCAGTACTTC. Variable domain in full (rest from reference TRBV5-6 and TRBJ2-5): DAGVTQSPTHLIKTRGQQVTLRCSPKSGHDTVSWYQQALGQGPQFIFQYYEEEERQRGNFPDRFSGHQFPNYSSELNVNALLLGDSALYLCASSLADGAETQYFGPGTRLLVL.

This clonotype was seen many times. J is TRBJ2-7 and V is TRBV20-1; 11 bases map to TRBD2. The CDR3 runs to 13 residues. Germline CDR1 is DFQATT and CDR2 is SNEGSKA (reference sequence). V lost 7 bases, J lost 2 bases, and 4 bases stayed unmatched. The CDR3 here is CSVLLAGAYEQYF. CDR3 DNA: TGCAGTGTCCTACTAGCGGGGGCCTACGAGCAGTACTTC.

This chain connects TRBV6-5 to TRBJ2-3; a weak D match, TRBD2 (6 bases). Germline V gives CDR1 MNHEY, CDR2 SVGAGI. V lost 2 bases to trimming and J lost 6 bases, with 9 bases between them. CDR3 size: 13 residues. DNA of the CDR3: TGTGCCAGCAGTTACGGGGACTGGGATACGCAGTATTTT. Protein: CASSYGDWDTQYF.

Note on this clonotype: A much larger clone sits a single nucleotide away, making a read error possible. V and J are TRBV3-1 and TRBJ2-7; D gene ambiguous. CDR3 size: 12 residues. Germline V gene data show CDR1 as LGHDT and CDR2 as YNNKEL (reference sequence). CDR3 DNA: TGTGCCAGCAGCCAAGTACCCTACGAGCGGTACTTC. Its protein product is CASSQVPYERYF.

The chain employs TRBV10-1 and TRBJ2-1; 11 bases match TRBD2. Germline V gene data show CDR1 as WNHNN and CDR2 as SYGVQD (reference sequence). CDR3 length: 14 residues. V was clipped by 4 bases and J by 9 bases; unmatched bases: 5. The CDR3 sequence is CASSGWTSGFEQFF. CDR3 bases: TGCGCCAGCAGTGGTTGGACTAGCGGGTTTGAGCAGTTCTTC.

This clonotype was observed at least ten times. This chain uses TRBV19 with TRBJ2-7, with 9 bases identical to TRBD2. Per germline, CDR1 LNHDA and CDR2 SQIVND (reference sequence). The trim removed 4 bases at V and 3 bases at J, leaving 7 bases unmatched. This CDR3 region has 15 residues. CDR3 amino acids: CASSRGTSHIYEQYF. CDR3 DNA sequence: TGTGCCAGTAGTAGGGGGACTAGCCACATCTACGAGCAGTACTTC.

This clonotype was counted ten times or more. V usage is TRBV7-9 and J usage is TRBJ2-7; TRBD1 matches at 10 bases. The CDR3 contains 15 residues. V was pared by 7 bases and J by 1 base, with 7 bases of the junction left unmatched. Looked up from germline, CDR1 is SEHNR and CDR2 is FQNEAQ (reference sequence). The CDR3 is CASTIPGQGSYEQYF. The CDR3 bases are TGTGCCAGCACTATCCCGGGACAGGGGTCCTACGAGCAGTACTTC.